This T cell receptor (beta chain) was obtained from a study of technical replicates of blood from a handful of donors. TCRdb's copy holds only in-frame clones and misses some; the assay was immunoSEQ multiplex PCR. The sample yields around 92,000 clones, almost 96% seen once. This clonotype was obtained from a human donor in good health. Sample: T cells isolated from PBMCs.

CDR3 coding DNA: TGTGCCAGCAGTTCGACTAGCAATGAGCAGTTCTTC. Translating it yields CASSSTSNEQFF. The chain is built from TRBV6-6 and TRBJ2-1; a possible D gene is TRBD2 (6 bases). Trimming shortened V by 4 bases and J by 6 bases, and 7 bases separated the two germline ends. The length of the CDR3 is 12 residues. In germline, CDR1 is MNHNY, CDR2 SVGAGI (reference sequence).